This T cell receptor beta chain emerged from a study of shared clonotypes between healthy human individuals. Study outcomes and limitations: Clonotype sharing among donors was thought likely to change with sequencing depth. In contrast to clonotypes shared by all four donors, non-shared clonotypes had lower generation probabilities.

From germline, CDR1 is SNHLY and CDR2 FYNNEI. The CDR3 consists of 14 residues. Trimming cost V 3 bases and J 5 bases, with 13 bases left between them. Sequencing was performed with immunoSEQ multiplex PCR; in TCRdb, only in-frame clones are kept and a portion is missing. The table lists about 700,000 clones, 74% of them singletons. To note about this clone: Its antigen is not identified.

The source is a woman in her twenties or thirties in good health. V is TRBV2 and J is TRBJ2-5; D might be TRBD2 (7 bases). Sequencing was carried out using memory CD4+ T cells sorted from blood. Subset of the sample: CD45RA-negative fraction. CDR3 coding DNA: TGTGCCAGCAGTGATGGGGGGGCGCGGGAGACCCAGTACTTC. Translation: CASSDGGARETQYF.